The following is a T cell receptor beta chain sequence with its context. The CDR3 has 13 amino acids. With 5 bases removed from V and 9 bases from J, the gap between germline ends came to 17 bases. CDR1 is PRHDT, CDR2 FYEKMQ, per germline (reference sequence). These data come from a study of blood T cell repertoires in COVID-19. Study background: Italy, Spain and the United States were the sources of the convalescent and acute COVID-19 samples. From T cells, B-cell-depleted T cells, or PBMCs came the material, which was cDNA or gDNA.

In the source study's methods: Nucleated cell number was recorded as an estimate derived from reference gene primer amplification. Method: immunoSEQ multiplex PCR; TCRdb's copy keeps in-frame clones and lacks some. V and J calls and clone size come straight from that table; D and trimming were deduced from the DNA. The sample has some 130,000 clones; more than 75% are singletons. The sample was peripheral blood. The chain is built from TRBV13 and TRBJ2-7; D not resolved. The TCR comes from a man in his sixties who had recovered from COVID-19. Written as DNA, the CDR3 is TGTGCCAGCAGCCCCCGACTCACCCCCGGGCAGTACTTC. Encoded protein: CASSPRLTPGQYF.